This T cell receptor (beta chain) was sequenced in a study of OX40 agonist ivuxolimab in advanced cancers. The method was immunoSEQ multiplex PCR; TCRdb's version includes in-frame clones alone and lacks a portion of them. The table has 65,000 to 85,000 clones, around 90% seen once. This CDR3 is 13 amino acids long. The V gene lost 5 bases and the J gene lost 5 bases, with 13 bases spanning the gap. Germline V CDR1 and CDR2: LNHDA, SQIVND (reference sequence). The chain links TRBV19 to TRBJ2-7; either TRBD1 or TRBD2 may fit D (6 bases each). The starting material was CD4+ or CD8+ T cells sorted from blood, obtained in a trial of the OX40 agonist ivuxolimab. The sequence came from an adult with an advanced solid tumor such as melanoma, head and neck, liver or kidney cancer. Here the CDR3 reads CASSPSGGHEQYF. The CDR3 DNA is TGTGCCAGTAGTCCCTCTGGGGGGCACGAGCAGTACTTC.